Each of the 16 T cell receptor beta chains below was sequenced from the same sample in a study of cytotoxic CD8 clonotypes in ibrutinib-treated CLL. This table comes from immunoSEQ multiplex PCR, and its TCRdb copy is limited to in-frame clones, with some not included. The sample has under 200,000 clones; less than 85% are singletons. The sequenced sample was PBMCs, obtained after 24 months of ibrutinib treatment. These receptors all come from a human donor with chronic lymphocytic leukemia.

The V gene is TRBV19, the J gene TRBJ2-1; 7 bases align to TRBD2. The CDR3 is 17 amino acids. With 0 bases clipped from V and 6 bases from J, the junction kept 11 bases outside the gene matches. Germline V gives CDR1 LNHDA, CDR2 SQIVND (reference sequence). The CDR3 sequence is CASSIDRWLAERNEQFF. The CDR3 coding sequence is TGTGCCAGTAGTATAGATCGTTGGCTAGCGGAGCGCAATGAGCAGTTCTTC. The full variable domain, with the rest looked up from reference TRBV19 and TRBJ2-1, is DGGITQSPKYLFRKEGQNVTLSCEQNLNHDAMYWYRQDPGQGLRLIYYSQIVNDFQKGDIAEGYSVSREKKESFPLTVTSAQKNPTAFYLCASSIDRWLAERNEQFFGPGTRLTVL.

The genes are TRBV5-1 and TRBJ2-7, with 8 bases identical to TRBD1. The ends lost 4 bases at V and 9 bases at J; junction bases unmatched: 12. Per germline, CDR1 SGHRS and CDR2 YFSETQ. The CDR3 has 14 residues. The CDR3 loop reads CASSPGGTGGAQYF. The DNA for the CDR3 is TGCGCCAGCAGCCCAGGAGGGACAGGCGGGGCGCAGTACTTC.

The chain has TRBV4-2 and TRBJ2-1; 9 bases fit TRBD1. V was clipped by 1 base and J by 6 bases; unmatched bases: 10. CDR3 length: 17 residues. CDR1 is LGHNA, CDR2 YNFKEQ, per germline. The CDR3 region is CASSQGLGQGSINEQFF. DNA of the CDR3: TGTGCCAGCAGCCAAGGGTTGGGACAGGGAAGTATCAATGAGCAGTTCTTC.

CDR3 protein: CASSWGLGSGTGELFF. CDR3 in DNA: TGTGCCAGCAGTTGGGGGCTGGGAAGTGGGACCGGGGAGCTGTTTTTT. The rearrangement links TRBV2 to TRBJ2-2; weak D call: TRBD1 (6 bases). The V gene's germline CDR1 is SNHLY and CDR2 FYNNEI. CDR3 size: 16 residues. Trimming stripped 5 bases from V and 5 bases from J, with 18 bases between.

V usage is TRBV18 and J usage is TRBJ1-2, with TRBD1 matching over 9 bases. J lost 6 bases, V lost 3 bases, and 2 bases had no gene match. Germline CDR1 is KGHSH and CDR2 is LQKENI. This CDR3 has 13 residues. CDR3 sequence: CASSPTGGDGYTF. The CDR3 DNA reads TGTGCCAGCTCACCGACAGGGGGGGATGGCTACACCTTC.

The gene calls are TRBV4-1 and TRBJ2-2; the match to TRBD2 covers 7 bases. CDR1 and CDR2 (germline): MGHRA, YSYEKL. The CDR3 totals 12 residues. V lost 8 bases and J lost 5; bases outside the gene matches: 2. CDR3 DNA sequence: TGCGCCAGCGGGGGGGAAACCGGGGAGCTGTTTTTT. Amino acid sequence: CASGGETGELFF.

This chain uses TRBV4-3 with TRBJ2-2; 7 nucleotides match TRBD2. The CDR3 runs 16 residues. Germline V CDR1 and CDR2: LGHNA, YSLEER. V lost 2 bases to trimming and J lost 6 bases; unmatched junction nucleotides: 9. CDR3 loop: CASSQMTSLGPGELFF. For the CDR3, the DNA is TGCGCCAGCAGCCAAATGACTAGCTTGGGGCCCGGGGAGCTGTTTTTT.

The V gene is TRBV10-3, the J gene TRBJ2-5, with 13 bases that match TRBD2. CDR1 ENHRY and CDR2 SYGVKD come from the germline V gene. The CDR3 consists of 14 residues. Trimming removed 8 bases from V and 3 bases from J; junction bases left unmatched: 3. The CDR3 DNA reads TGTGCCATCCGTACTAGCGGGAGGGAAGAGACCCAGTACTTC. Translating gives CAIRTSGREETQYF.

This chain connects TRBV18 to TRBJ1-1; D gene ambiguous. Trimming left V 3 bases short and J 5 bases short, with 4 bases between. Germline assignment: CDR1 KGHSH and CDR2 LQKENI. CDR3 length equals 11 residues. CDR3 DNA: TGTGCCAGCTCACCTGATACTGAAGCTTTCTTT. Translating it yields CASSPDTEAFF.

The V and J genes are TRBV5-4 and TRBJ1-2; 9 bases align to TRBD1. The CDR3 is made up of 15 amino acids. The V gene end was trimmed by 4 bases and the J gene end by 8 bases; junction bases not matched to a gene: 12. Germline V gene data show CDR1 as SGHNT and CDR2 as YYREEE (reference sequence). CDR3 nucleotide sequence: TGTGCCAGCAGCCCGCAACAGGGGGCTCTAGAGGGCTACACCTTC. Its protein is CASSPQQGALEGYTF.

This clone was counted between two and nine times. The J gene is TRBJ2-7, the V gene TRBV27; TRBD2 aligns across 9 bases. The ends lost 5 bases at V and 0 bases at J; junction bases unmatched: 14. CDR3 length: 18 amino acids. Germline values: CDR1 MNHEY, CDR2 SMNVEV (reference sequence). This chain's CDR3 is CASSPKGGLALSSYEQYF. In DNA, the CDR3 is TGTGCCAGCAGTCCCAAAGGTGGACTAGCGCTAAGCTCCTACGAGCAGTACTTC.

The CDR3 loop is CASSLDRAYEQYF. CDR3 DNA: TGTGCCAGCAGCTTGGACAGGGCCTACGAGCAGTACTTC. This sequence joins TRBV7-8 and TRBJ2-7, with 8 bases matching TRBD1. Trimming cost V 3 bases and J 2 bases; bases outside gene matches: 0. The CDR3 runs 13 residues. Germline-derived CDR1 and CDR2 are SGHVS and FQNEAQ.

The chain couples TRBV5-1 to TRBJ1-2; D not resolved. Germline assignment: CDR1 SGHRS and CDR2 YFSETQ. This CDR3 spans 14 amino acids. V lost 0 bases to trimming and J lost 2 bases, with 8 bases between them. CDR3 loop: CASSLVPANYGYTF. The CDR3 nucleotides read TGCGCCAGCAGCTTGGTTCCCGCGAACTATGGCTACACCTTC.

V gene TRBV19 combines with J gene TRBJ1-1; 9 bases are a match to TRBD1. With V trimmed by 5 bases and J by 5 bases, 9 bases remained unmatched. Per the germline V gene, CDR1 is LNHDA and CDR2 is SQIVND (reference sequence). The CDR3 covers 15 residues. The CDR3 is CASSPQGQGHTEAFF. The CDR3 DNA reads TGTGCCAGTAGTCCCCAAGGACAGGGGCATACTGAAGCTTTCTTT.

The chain employs TRBV5-1 and TRBJ2-2; TRBD2 agrees at 10 bases. Germline CDR1 SGHRS, CDR2 YFSETQ. This CDR3 is 18 amino acids long. The V segment lost 0 bases and the J segment 4 bases; nucleotides outside the gene matches: 9. The CDR3 DNA reads TGCGCCAGCAGCTTGGTGCTAGCGGGGGCCACGATCACCGGGGAGCTGTTTTTT. As protein: CASSLVLAGATITGELFF.

The chain joins TRBV9 to TRBJ1-1; D may be TRBD1 (6 bases). The CDR3 runs 13 residues. Germline V CDR1 and CDR2: SGDLS, YYNGEE. V lost 7 bases to trimming and J lost 4 bases, with 14 bases between them. CDR3: CASARGIPTEAFF. The DNA of the CDR3 is TGTGCCAGCGCGAGGGGGATTCCCACTGAAGCTTTCTTT. Combining the CDR3 with reference TRBV9 and TRBJ1-1 gives the whole variable domain DSGVTQTPKHLITATGQRVTLRCSPRSGDLSVYWYQQSLDQGLQFLIQYYNGEERAKGNILERFSAQQFPDLHSELNLSSLELGDSALYFCASARGIPTEAFFGQGTRLTVV.